A selection of T cell receptor beta chains follows, all from one sample in a study of CD8+ T cells in alopecia areata. The assay was immunoSEQ multiplex PCR, and TCRdb's table has in-frame clones only and misses some. In the table there are a few hundred thousand clones, roughly 66% of which are singletons. Sequenced here: CD4+ T cells sorted from blood, sampled at approximately week 45, from a patient treated with tofacitinib. The receptors here all came from a human donor with alopecia areata. CDR3s include the opening cysteine and the closing phenylalanine or tryptophan. The D gene is left open where the match is weak. Clone size is given for some rows only: seen once, a few or many times, or a class if the clone is expanded.

D gene	clone size	V gene	J gene	CDR3 DNA	CDR3 protein
NA	NA	TRBV7-2	TRBJ1-6	TGTGCCAGCAGCCCTCGCAGGCTCTCACCCCTCCACTTT	CASSPRRLSPLHF
NA	many	TRBV28	TRBJ1-1	TGTGCCAGCAGTGCGGACGGGAACACTGAAGCTTTCTTT	CASSADGNTEAFF
NA	NA	TRBV29-1	TRBJ2-2	TGCAGCGTTGATGTTGGAGTTCAGGCAGGGATCTTGACCGGGGAGCTGTTTTTT	CSVDVGVQAGILTGELFF
NA	NA	TRBV30	TRBJ2-1	TGTGCCTGGCGGTGGAGGGAGGAGGATGAGCAGTTCTTC	CAWRWREEDEQFF
NA	few	TRBV14	TRBJ1-1	TGTGCCAGCCATCCTACAGGGCTCACTGAAGCTTTCTTT	CASHPTGLTEAFF
TRBD2	NA	TRBV27	TRBJ2-6	TGTGCCAGCTCTAGGGTTAGCGGGACCATTAGCTCTGGGGCCAACGTCCTGACTTTC	CASSRVSGTISSGANVLTF
NA	NA	TRBV9	TRBJ1-2	TGTGCCAGCACCCCGGGGGAAGACTATGGCTACACCTTC	CASTPGEDYGYTF
NA	NA	TRBV4-1	TRBJ2-1	TGCGCCAGCAGCCAAGTCCAGGGTGGGGATGAGCAGTTCTTC	CASSQVQGGDEQFF
NA	NA	TRBV10-3	TRBJ2-5	TGTGCCATCAGTGAGTCGGGCTTAGCGCGAGGGTCAGAGACCCAGTACTTC	CAISESGLARGSETQYF
NA	few	TRBV29-1	TRBJ2-3	TGCAGCGTTGAAGATTACAGGGCGGTAGCACTGGGTACGCAGTATTTT	CSVEDYRAVALGTQYF
TRBD1	NA	TRBV5-1	TRBJ1-2	TGCGCCAGCAGCTTGGTTGGACAGGACTATGGCTACACCTTC	CASSLVGQDYGYTF
TRBD2	few	TRBV29-1	TRBJ2-1	TGCAGCGTCCAACCTCCCGGACTAGCGGGGACGGGTATATACAATGAGCAGTTCTTC	CSVQPPGLAGTGIYNEQFF
NA	NA	TRBV5-1	TRBJ2-7	TGCGCCAGCAGCTTCAAAGGGATCGCCTACGAGCAGTACTTC	CASSFKGIAYEQYF
NA	NA	TRBV30	TRBJ2-6	TGTGCCGGTTACTCTGGGGCCAACGTCCTGACTTTC	CAGYSGANVLTF
NA	NA	TRBV10-3	TRBJ1-1	TGTGCCATCAGTGGATCCACTGAAGCTTTCTTT	CAISGSTEAFF
NA	NA	TRBV29-1	TRBJ2-5	TGCAGCGTTGAGAGACAGGTAGCTGAGACCCAGTACTTC	CSVERQVAETQYF
NA	NA	TRBV4-1	TRBJ1-5	TGCGCCAGCAGCCAGAAAAGAGGAGACTCCCAGCCCCAGCATTTT	CASSQKRGDSQPQHF
TRBD2	NA	TRBV7-9	TRBJ2-1	TGTGCCAGCAGCCCCGGGGGGGCCCTAAATGAGCAGTTCTTC	CASSPGGALNEQFF
NA	NA	TRBV4-3	TRBJ2-5	TGCGCCAGCAGCCAAGATATAGGGCAGCCGGAGACCCAGTACTTC	CASSQDIGQPETQYF
NA	NA	TRBV7-2	TRBJ1-2	TGTGCCAGCAGCTTCGGGACGGCAGGCTACACCTTC	CASSFGTAGYTF
NA	NA	TRBV25-1	TRBJ2-4	TGTGCCAGCAGTGAATCTTCGGGTTGGGGAGACATTCAGTACTTC	CASSESSGWGDIQYF
NA	NA	TRBV4-3	TRBJ2-1	TGCGCCAGCAGCCAAAAAGTACCGGGACGTGGGGCGGATGAGCAGTTCTTC	CASSQKVPGRGADEQFF
TRBD2	NA	TRBV7-2	TRBJ2-4	TGTGCCAGCTCCCCCAGTAGCGGGGTGGGGGCCAAAAACATTCAGTACTTC	CASSPSSGVGAKNIQYF
TRBD1	NA	TRBV7-2	TRBJ2-5	TGTGCCAGCAGCCACGACAGGGGGCGCGAAGAGACCCAGTACTTC	CASSHDRGREETQYF
NA	NA	TRBV30	TRBJ2-1	TGTGCCTGGAGTGCTTTGGTCCCCAATGAGCAGTTCTTC	CAWSALVPNEQFF
NA	NA	TRBV7-2	TRBJ2-5	TGTGCCAGCAGTCGAAGGCGGCTAGAACCATCGAGTCGTCAAGAGACCCAGTACTTC	CASSRRRLEPSSRQETQYF
TRBD1	few	TRBV6-6	TRBJ1-2	TGTGCCAGCAGTTCCCCAGGGGGACAGGGCGGTGGCTACACCTTC	CASSSPGGQGGGYTF
NA	NA	TRBV10-2	TRBJ2-7	TGCGCCAGCCTTTCTAGCGCCGGAACCGTAAACTACGAGCAGTACTTC	CASLSSAGTVNYEQYF
NA	NA	TRBV15	TRBJ1-2	TGTGCCACCAGCAGGGAACAGGGATTATATGGCTACACCTTC	CATSREQGLYGYTF
NA	NA	TRBV30	TRBJ1-5	TGTGCCTGGAGTGTAGAGGGTACGCCCCAGCATTTT	CAWSVEGTPQHF
NA	few	TRBV19	TRBJ1-1	TGTGCCAGCGACCCGGGGGACACTGAAGCTTTCTTT	CASDPGDTEAFF
NA	NA	TRBV29-1	TRBJ2-1	TGCAGCGCCCTGACAGGAGTTGAGCAGTTCTTC	CSALTGVEQFF
NA	NA	TRBV20-1	TRBJ2-1	TGCAGTGCTGCCATCAATGAGCAGTTCTTC	CSAAINEQFF
TRBD1	once	TRBV6-6	TRBJ1-1	TGTGCCAGCAGTCACCCAGGGGGGTTTGGTGAAGCTTTCTTT	CASSHPGGFGEAFF
TRBD1	NA	TRBV25-1	TRBJ2-7	TGTGCCAGCGTCGGGACAGGGTTTTATGAGCAGTACTTC	CASVGTGFYEQYF
NA	few	TRBV7-2	TRBJ2-2	TGTGCCAGCAGCTTATCTATGGCCTTCACCGGGGAGCTGTTTTTT	CASSLSMAFTGELFF
NA	NA	TRBV30	TRBJ2-7	TGTGCCTGGAGTCCGGGGGACACCTACGAGCAGTACTTC	CAWSPGDTYEQYF
NA	NA	TRBV19	TRBJ1-2	TGTGCCAGTAGTGAGACAGGAGACTATGGCTACACCTTC	CASSETGDYGYTF
TRBD1	NA	TRBV29-1	TRBJ1-1	TGCAGCGTTGACCAGGGGGCCAACACTGAAGCTTTCTTT	CSVDQGANTEAFF
NA	NA	TRBV15	TRBJ2-1	TGTGCCACCAGCAGAGAAGGTTACAATGAGCAGTTCTTC	CATSREGYNEQFF
TRBD2	NA	TRBV4-3	TRBJ2-1	TGCGCCAGCAGCCCCACCAGCGGGGGTCACAATGAGCAGTTCTTC	CASSPTSGGHNEQFF
TRBD1	once	TRBV30	TRBJ1-6	TGTGCCTGGAGTGCGGACAGGGGTTCACCCCTCCACTTT	CAWSADRGSPLHF
NA	NA	TRBV23-1	TRBJ1-5	TGCGCCAGTCTGGAGAAGGGCGGTCAGCCCCAGCATTTT	CASLEKGGQPQHF
NA	NA	TRBV7-2	TRBJ1-2	TGTGCCAGCAGCTTAGGAACAGGAAAAAACTATGGCTACACCTTC	CASSLGTGKNYGYTF
TRBD2	NA	TRBV2	TRBJ2-7	TGTGCCACCCGTAGCGGGGGGGACGAGCAGTACTTC	CATRSGGDEQYF
NA	few	TRBV2	TRBJ2-4	TGTGCCAGCAGTGAACGGGCCGGGGGCAAAAACATTCAGTACTTC	CASSERAGGKNIQYF